This TCR beta chain was identified during a study of blood T cell repertoires in COVID-19. Overall study context: Italy, Spain and the United States were the sources of the convalescent and acute COVID-19 samples. PBMCs, B-cell-depleted T cells, or T cells were the source of the cDNA or gDNA that made up the material.

Under the authors' procedure: Using reference gene primer amplification, nucleated cell counts were estimated. Only in-frame clones appear in the TCRdb table, and some are missing; sequencing was by immunoSEQ multiplex PCR. D and trimming were read from the DNA, whereas the V and J calls and clone size are those reported in that table. The sample gives about 120,000 clones, about four fifths of which show up once; roughly 17% is in the top ten. The CDR3 has 16 amino acids. V lost 1 base, J lost 6 bases, and 8 bases stayed unmatched. Germline V gene lookup returns CDR1 SGHTA and CDR2 FQGNSA. Sequencing was performed on peripheral blood. This TCR was sampled from a man between 60 and 75 years old with active or convalescent COVID-19. The genes are TRBV7-2 and TRBJ2-7; 11 bases map to TRBD2. CDR3: CASSLGAASGRIEQYF. CDR3 sequence (DNA): TGTGCCAGCAGCTTAGGAGCGGCTAGCGGGAGGATCGAGCAGTACTTC. Full variable domain (remainder filled in from reference TRBV7-2 and TRBJ2-7): GAGVSQSPSNKVTEKGKDVELRCDPISGHTALYWYRQSLGQGLEFLIYFQGNSAPDKSGLPSDRFSAERTGGSVSTLTIQRTQQEDSAVYLCASSLGAASGRIEQYFGPGTRLTVT.